These T cell receptor beta chains were read from a single sample in a study of identical twins. TCRdb re-called the 5' RACE reads through MiXCR, storing one row per CDR3 protein. The sample holds roughly 690,000 distinct CDR3 sequences; about 20% are singletons and the top ten take over 4%. These data are also associated with another study on T cells expressing NK-cell markers.

Sequencing was performed on PBMCs. The receptors derive from a woman between 18 and 30 years old in good health. Each CDR3 is given with its conserved first and last residue. Each record gives: D gene, clone size, V gene, J gene, CDR3 protein, CDR3 DNA. A D gene is named only where the DNA matches it firmly. Clone size appears in some rows only: once, few, many, or a class for an expanded clone.

d_gene: TRBD1
abundance: NA
v_gene: TRBV10-3
j_gene: TRBJ1-1
CDR3aa: CAISGSGTGILAEAFF
CDR3nt: TGTGCCATCAGTGGGTCCGGGACAGGGATTCTCGCTGAAGCTTTCTTT

d_gene: NA
abundance: few
v_gene: TRBV15
j_gene: TRBJ2-5
CDR3aa: CATSRTPHQETQYF
CDR3nt: TGTGCCACCAGCCGGACACCTCACCAAGAGACCCAGTACTTC

d_gene: TRBD2
abundance: many
v_gene: TRBV3-1
j_gene: TRBJ2-1
CDR3aa: CASSQGSGAYNEQFF
CDR3nt: TGTGCCAGCAGCCAAGGTAGCGGGGCGTACAATGAGCAGTTCTTC

d_gene: NA
abundance: few
v_gene: TRBV12-3/TRBV12-4
j_gene: TRBJ1-1
CDR3aa: CASSFGGYNEAFF
CDR3nt: TGTGCCAGCAGTTTTGGGGGTTATAACGAGGCTTTCTTT

d_gene: NA
abundance: few
v_gene: TRBV20-1
j_gene: TRBJ1-2
CDR3aa: CSVPSTTNYGYTF
CDR3nt: TGCAGTGTCCCATCGACGACTAACTATGGCTACACCTTC

d_gene: NA
abundance: NA
v_gene: TRBV29-1
j_gene: TRBJ1-4
CDR3aa: CSAMSAVDEKLFF
CDR3nt: TGCAGCGCTATGTCGGCGGTGGATGAAAAACTGTTTTTT

d_gene: NA
abundance: NA
v_gene: TRBV7-3
j_gene: TRBJ1-1
CDR3aa: CASSLNGISRLNTEAFF
CDR3nt: TGTGCCAGCAGCTTAAACGGGATTAGTCGTTTGAACACTGAAGCTTTCTTT

d_gene: TRBD1
abundance: NA
v_gene: TRBV6-1
j_gene: TRBJ1-5
CDR3aa: CASSQTGARNQPQHF
CDR3nt: TGTGCCAGCAGTCAGACAGGGGCCCGCAATCAGCCCCAGCATTTT

d_gene: NA
abundance: few
v_gene: TRBV20-1
j_gene: TRBJ2-1
CDR3aa: CSARGVNNEQFF
CDR3nt: TGCAGTGCTAGGGGGGTGAACAATGAGCAGTTCTTC

d_gene: NA
abundance: few
v_gene: TRBV13
j_gene: TRBJ1-3
CDR3aa: CASSYTKDSGNTIYF
CDR3nt: TGTGCCAGCAGCTATACTAAAGACTCTGGAAACACCATATATTTT

d_gene: NA
abundance: few
v_gene: TRBV5-1
j_gene: TRBJ2-1
CDR3aa: CASRSGFGYNEQFF
CDR3nt: TGCGCCAGCAGATCGGGGTTTGGGTACAATGAGCAGTTCTTC

d_gene: TRBD1
abundance: NA
v_gene: TRBV6-1
j_gene: TRBJ1-5
CDR3aa: CASSAGQGSDQPQHF
CDR3nt: TGTGCCAGCAGTGCCGGACAGGGGTCGGATCAGCCCCAGCATTTT

d_gene: NA
abundance: NA
v_gene: TRBV7-8
j_gene: TRBJ2-5
CDR3aa: CASSFGPREQETQYF
CDR3nt: TGTGCCAGCAGCTTCGGTCCGCGCGAACAAGAGACCCAGTACTTC

d_gene: TRBD1
abundance: NA
v_gene: TRBV5-1
j_gene: TRBJ2-7
CDR3aa: CASSLASGTGVYEQYF
CDR3nt: TGCGCCAGCAGCTTGGCCTCCGGGACAGGGGTCTACGAGCAGTACTTC

d_gene: TRBD1
abundance: many
v_gene: TRBV11-2
j_gene: TRBJ2-1
CDR3aa: CASSFGQGPYNEQFF
CDR3nt: TGTGCCAGCAGCTTTGGACAGGGTCCCTACAATGAGCAGTTCTTC

d_gene: NA
abundance: many
v_gene: TRBV12-3/TRBV12-4
j_gene: TRBJ1-1
CDR3aa: CASSPGSLNTEAFF
CDR3nt: TGTGCCAGCAGTCCAGGGTCCCTTAACACTGAAGCTTTCTTT

d_gene: TRBD1
abundance: few
v_gene: TRBV29-1
j_gene: TRBJ2-7
CDR3aa: CSVSDRDRNYEQYF
CDR3nt: TGCAGCGTTTCCGACAGGGACAGAAACTACGAGCAGTACTTC

d_gene: NA
abundance: NA
v_gene: TRBV6-1
j_gene: TRBJ1-2
CDR3aa: CASSPGTHYGYTF
CDR3nt: TGTGCCAGCAGCCCAGGAACCCACTATGGCTACACCTTC

d_gene: NA
abundance: few
v_gene: TRBV6-7
j_gene: TRBJ2-1
CDR3aa: CASTKSLVDNEQFF
CDR3nt: TGTGCCAGCACAAAATCCTTAGTAGACAATGAGCAGTTCTTC

d_gene: TRBD2
abundance: NA
v_gene: TRBV20-1
j_gene: TRBJ2-3
CDR3aa: CSARGTSGGSDTQYF
CDR3nt: TGCAGTGCTAGAGGGACTAGCGGGGGGTCAGATACGCAGTATTTT

d_gene: NA
abundance: few
v_gene: TRBV20-1
j_gene: TRBJ1-1
CDR3aa: CSASEGGTPEAFF
CDR3nt: TGCAGTGCTAGTGAGGGTGGAACGCCTGAAGCTTTCTTT

d_gene: NA
abundance: NA
v_gene: TRBV7-2
j_gene: TRBJ2-7
CDR3aa: CASSPPQGGQYF
CDR3nt: TGTGCCAGCAGCCCGCCGCAGGGTGGGCAGTACTTC

d_gene: NA
abundance: NA
v_gene: TRBV6-5
j_gene: TRBJ2-1
CDR3aa: CASSSADPTGSYNEQFF
CDR3nt: TGTGCCAGCAGTTCGGCGGACCCTACGGGCTCCTACAATGAGCAGTTCTTC

d_gene: TRBD1
abundance: few
v_gene: TRBV5-5
j_gene: TRBJ1-2
CDR3aa: CASSSGSRGSYGYTF
CDR3nt: TGTGCCAGCAGCTCGGGAAGCAGGGGGTCCTATGGCTACACCTTC

d_gene: NA
abundance: few
v_gene: TRBV12-3/TRBV12-4
j_gene: TRBJ2-7
CDR3aa: CASSLGPPAEQYF
CDR3nt: TGTGCCAGCAGTTTAGGCCCCCCGGCCGAGCAGTACTTC

d_gene: NA
abundance: NA
v_gene: TRBV5-1
j_gene: TRBJ2-7
CDR3aa: CASRHDGWGAYEQYF
CDR3nt: TGCGCCAGCAGACACGACGGATGGGGGGCATACGAGCAGTACTTC

d_gene: NA
abundance: NA
v_gene: TRBV7-9
j_gene: TRBJ2-5
CDR3aa: CASSSQFTRVQETQYF
CDR3nt: TGTGCCAGCAGCTCCCAGTTTACAAGGGTCCAAGAGACCCAGTACTTC

d_gene: NA
abundance: few
v_gene: TRBV2
j_gene: TRBJ2-7
CDR3aa: CASSTAVALYEQYF
CDR3nt: TGTGCCAGCAGCACGGCAGTTGCCCTCTACGAGCAGTACTTC

d_gene: NA
abundance: many
v_gene: TRBV13
j_gene: TRBJ1-1
CDR3aa: CASSFRGAEAFF
CDR3nt: TGTGCCAGCAGCTTTCGAGGGGCTGAAGCTTTCTTT

d_gene: NA
abundance: NA
v_gene: TRBV7-2
j_gene: TRBJ1-5
CDR3aa: CASSLGSGREGQPQHF
CDR3nt: TGTGCCAGCAGCCTGGGGAGTGGCAGGGAGGGTCAGCCCCAGCATTTT

d_gene: NA
abundance: few
v_gene: TRBV5-1
j_gene: TRBJ1-5
CDR3aa: CATRQDTNQPQHF
CDR3nt: TGCGCCACCCGACAGGACACCAATCAGCCCCAGCATTTT

d_gene: NA
abundance: few
v_gene: TRBV6-5
j_gene: TRBJ1-4
CDR3aa: CASSWSGTNEKLFF
CDR3nt: TGTGCCAGCAGTTGGTCCGGGACTAATGAAAAACTGTTTTTT

d_gene: TRBD1
abundance: NA
v_gene: TRBV12-3/TRBV12-4
j_gene: TRBJ2-7
CDR3aa: CASRAGQGAYEQYF
CDR3nt: TGTGCCAGCAGGGCGGGACAGGGGGCTTACGAGCAGTACTTC

d_gene: TRBD2
abundance: few
v_gene: TRBV27
j_gene: TRBJ2-7
CDR3aa: CASGTPGLAAYEQYF
CDR3nt: TGTGCCAGCGGTACTCCGGGACTAGCGGCCTACGAGCAGTACTTC

d_gene: TRBD1
abundance: NA
v_gene: TRBV5-1
j_gene: TRBJ1-6
CDR3aa: CASSGTGTANSPLHF
CDR3nt: TGCGCCAGCAGCGGAACCGGGACAGCCAATTCACCCCTCCACTTT

d_gene: NA
abundance: NA
v_gene: TRBV29-1
j_gene: TRBJ2-1
CDR3aa: CSVVRDQNEQFF
CDR3nt: TGCAGCGTTGTTCGGGACCAAAATGAGCAGTTCTTC

d_gene: NA
abundance: NA
v_gene: TRBV20-1
j_gene: TRBJ2-5
CDR3aa: CSFLAVSSGTQYF
CDR3nt: TGCAGCTTCCTAGCAGTTTCATCAGGGACCCAGTACTTC

d_gene: NA
abundance: medium-sized
v_gene: TRBV24-1
j_gene: TRBJ2-5
CDR3aa: CATSDSDGFGRETQYF
CDR3nt: TGTGCCACCAGTGATTCCGACGGGTTCGGGCGAGAGACCCAGTACTTC

d_gene: TRBD2
abundance: NA
v_gene: TRBV10-3
j_gene: TRBJ2-1
CDR3aa: CAISGKTSGRANEQFF
CDR3nt: TGTGCCATCAGTGGGAAGACTAGCGGGAGGGCCAATGAGCAGTTCTTC

d_gene: TRBD2
abundance: NA
v_gene: TRBV5-6
j_gene: TRBJ2-1
CDR3aa: CASSHSGGATQQFF
CDR3nt: TGTGCCAGCAGCCATAGCGGGGGTGCCACCCAGCAGTTCTTC

d_gene: NA
abundance: NA
v_gene: TRBV6-1
j_gene: TRBJ2-5
CDR3aa: CASSDPGTEETQYF
CDR3nt: TGTGCCAGCAGTGACCCCGGGACGGAAGAGACCCAGTACTTC

d_gene: TRBD1
abundance: few
v_gene: TRBV29-1
j_gene: TRBJ2-7
CDR3aa: CSAGDPGQVGDEQYF
CDR3nt: TGCAGCGCTGGGGATCCGGGACAGGTAGGGGACGAGCAGTACTTC

d_gene: TRBD2
abundance: few
v_gene: TRBV10-2
j_gene: TRBJ2-5
CDR3aa: CASSERASGAQETQYF
CDR3nt: TGCGCCAGCAGTGAGAGGGCTAGCGGGGCCCAAGAGACCCAGTACTTC

d_gene: NA
abundance: NA
v_gene: TRBV4-1
j_gene: TRBJ2-1
CDR3aa: CASSQTATGREQFF
CDR3nt: TGCGCCAGCAGCCAGACTGCCACCGGCCGAGAGCAGTTCTTC

d_gene: TRBD2
abundance: NA
v_gene: TRBV29-1
j_gene: TRBJ2-5
CDR3aa: CSVSSTQLAEVF
CDR3nt: TGCAGCGTCTCAAGCACACAACTAGCGGAGGTCTTC

d_gene: TRBD1
abundance: NA
v_gene: TRBV7-9
j_gene: TRBJ2-1
CDR3aa: CASTVTGGEQFF
CDR3nt: TGTGCCAGCACCGTAACAGGGGGTGAGCAGTTCTTC

d_gene: TRBD2
abundance: few
v_gene: TRBV15
j_gene: TRBJ2-1
CDR3aa: CATSRDAGRDNEQFF
CDR3nt: TGTGCCACCAGCAGAGACGCGGGGAGGGACAATGAGCAGTTCTTC

d_gene: NA
abundance: many
v_gene: TRBV20-1
j_gene: TRBJ1-2
CDR3aa: CSSPSIWGYTF
CDR3nt: TGCAGTTCCCCGTCGATCTGGGGCTACACCTTC

d_gene: NA
abundance: NA
v_gene: TRBV20-1
j_gene: TRBJ2-2
CDR3aa: CSARDRLSGELFF
CDR3nt: TGCAGTGCTAGAGATCGACTCTCGGGGGAGCTGTTTTTT

d_gene: NA
abundance: few
v_gene: TRBV4-3
j_gene: TRBJ2-2
CDR3aa: CASSQEGRESNTGELFF
CDR3nt: TGCGCCAGCAGCCAAGAGGGCAGGGAGTCGAACACCGGGGAGCTGTTTTTT

d_gene: NA
abundance: NA
v_gene: TRBV7-9
j_gene: TRBJ2-3
CDR3aa: CACSRGAQGTDTQYF
CDR3nt: TGTGCCTGCAGCCGAGGGGCCCAGGGAACAGATACGCAGTATTTT

d_gene: NA
abundance: few
v_gene: TRBV3-1
j_gene: TRBJ2-7
CDR3aa: CASSRGEGEQYF
CDR3nt: TGTGCCAGCAGCCGTGGGGAAGGGGAGCAGTACTTC

d_gene: NA
abundance: NA
v_gene: TRBV9
j_gene: TRBJ1-2
CDR3aa: CASSVDSREHGYTF
CDR3nt: TGTGCCAGCAGCGTAGATTCTCGTGAGCATGGCTACACCTTC

d_gene: NA
abundance: NA
v_gene: TRBV6-1
j_gene: TRBJ2-1
CDR3aa: CATRGSSYNEQFF
CDR3nt: TGTGCGACCCGGGGGAGCTCCTACAATGAGCAGTTCTTC

d_gene: NA
abundance: few
v_gene: TRBV5-5
j_gene: TRBJ1-5
CDR3aa: CASSFALQGGQPQHF
CDR3nt: TGTGCCAGCAGCTTTGCCCTACAGGGAGGCCAGCCCCAGCATTTT

d_gene: NA
abundance: NA
v_gene: TRBV20-1
j_gene: TRBJ1-2
CDR3aa: CSASSPGNYGYTF
CDR3nt: TGCAGTGCTAGTTCCCCAGGGAACTATGGCTACACCTTC

d_gene: NA
abundance: NA
v_gene: TRBV2
j_gene: TRBJ2-1
CDR3aa: CASSGQSYNEQFF
CDR3nt: TGTGCCAGCAGTGGTCAGTCCTACAATGAGCAGTTCTTC

d_gene: NA
abundance: NA
v_gene: TRBV30
j_gene: TRBJ1-1
CDR3aa: CAWNRVFDTEAFF
CDR3nt: TGTGCCTGGAATAGGGTGTTCGACACTGAAGCTTTCTTT